The rows below give T cell receptor beta chains drawn from one sample of a study of blood T cell repertoires in COVID-19. Clones were read by immunoSEQ multiplex PCR, and TCRdb kept only the in-frame ones, dropping some. Here the sample spans some 120,000 clones, approximately 71% being singletons. Source material: peripheral blood. The receptor source for this set is a woman in her 70s with acute or convalescent COVID-19. Both conserved end residues are part of each CDR3. D genes are given only for firm matches. Clone size, where shown, is once, few, many, or a class for clones that have expanded.

D gene	V gene	clone size	J gene	CDR3 protein	CDR3 DNA
TRBD1	TRBV3-1/TRBV3-2	-	TRBJ1-1	CASSRGTGTEAFF	TGTGCCAGCAGCCGGGGGACAGGCACTGAAGCTTTCTTT
-	TRBV30	-	TRBJ1-2	CAWSVSAGYTF	TGTGCCTGGAGTGTTAGCGCCGGCTACACCTTC
TRBD2	TRBV6-1	-	TRBJ2-5	CASSERGGWREVGSQETQYF	TGTGCCAGCAGTGAACGGGGGGGTTGGCGGGAGGTCGGGAGCCAAGAGACCCAGTACTTC
-	TRBV19	-	TRBJ1-6	CASSIGAGNSPLHF	TGTGCCAGTAGTATAGGTGCCGGGAATTCACCCCTCCACTTT
-	TRBV3-1/TRBV3-2	-	TRBJ1-2	CASRKEGDRGYTF	TGTGCCAGCAGGAAAGAGGGTGATCGGGGCTACACCTTC
-	TRBV6-2/TRBV6-3	-	TRBJ1-2	CASSYSDSYGYTF	TGTGCCAGCAGTTATTCTGACAGCTATGGCTACACCTTC
-	TRBV9	-	TRBJ1-2	CASSVGVTAYGYTF	TGTGCCAGCAGCGTAGGAGTGACAGCCTACGGCTACACCTTC
-	TRBV19	-	TRBJ2-1	CASSIGYNEQFF	TGTGCCAGTAGTATCGGGTACAATGAGCAGTTCTTC
TRBD2	TRBV19	-	TRBJ2-2	CASSMFLAGGTGELFF	TGTGCCAGTAGTATGTTTCTAGCGGGGGGTACCGGGGAGCTGTTTTTT
TRBD2	TRBV29-1	-	TRBJ2-1	CSVEDGGLAANEQFF	TGCAGCGTTGAAGACGGCGGACTAGCTGCAAATGAGCAGTTCTTC
-	TRBV6-1	-	TRBJ1-1	CASSENRDTEAFF	TGTGCCAGCAGTGAAAACAGGGACACTGAAGCTTTCTTT
-	TRBV10-3	-	TRBJ1-2	CAIIDTPQGYGYTF	TGTGCCATTATAGACACACCCCAGGGGTATGGCTACACCTTC
TRBD1	TRBV2	-	TRBJ2-2	CASTGQGVSNTGELFF	TGTGCCAGCACGGGACAGGGGGTCTCGAACACCGGGGAGCTGTTTTTT
-	TRBV27	many	TRBJ2-7	CASKYRDFTYEQYF	TGTGCCAGCAAATACCGGGACTTCACCTACGAGCAGTACTTC
TRBD1	TRBV27	many	TRBJ2-2	CASSRLGQGASTGELFF	TGTGCCAGCAGCCGTCTGGGACAGGGGGCGTCCACCGGGGAGCTGTTTTTT
-	TRBV30	-	TRBJ2-5	CAWTRDSETQYF	TGTGCCTGGACCCGGGACTCGGAGACCCAGTACTTC
-	TRBV4-1	-	TRBJ2-6	CASSQVLGAGANVLTF	TGCGCCAGCAGCCAAGTCCTAGGGGCTGGGGCCAACGTCCTGACTTTC
TRBD1	TRBV15	-	TRBJ2-7	CATATGGYEQYF	TGTGCCACCGCGACAGGGGGCTACGAGCAGTACTTC
TRBD1	TRBV11-2	once	TRBJ1-1	CASRQQGQTEAFF	TGTGCCAGCAGACAACAGGGGCAGACTGAAGCTTTCTTT
TRBD2	TRBV7-7	-	TRBJ2-5	CASSPGLARKETQYF	TGTGCTAGCAGCCCGGGACTAGCGCGAAAAGAGACCCAGTACTTC
-	TRBV27	-	TRBJ2-6	CASSLSGWRGLSGANVLTF	TGTGCCAGCAGTTTATCGGGGTGGAGGGGGCTCTCTGGGGCCAACGTCCTGACTTTC
TRBD2	TRBV7-9	-	TRBJ2-2	CASSPGGMRSGELFF	TGTGCCAGCAGTCCGGGGGGTATGAGGTCCGGGGAGCTGTTTTTT
TRBD1	TRBV30	few	TRBJ1-5	CAWSVKGTVSNQPQHF	TGTGCCTGGAGTGTAAAAGGGACAGTTAGCAATCAGCCCCAGCATTTT
-	TRBV13	-	TRBJ1-2	CASSRGERRDGYTF	TGTGCCAGCAGCCGGGGGGAAAGAAGAGATGGCTACACCTTC
-	TRBV6-6	few	TRBJ2-4	CASSLDRSKNIQYF	TGTGCCAGCAGTTTAGACAGGAGTAAAAACATTCAGTACTTC
-	TRBV5-6	few	TRBJ2-7	CASSLFSEYEQYF	TGTGCCAGCAGCTTGTTTAGCGAGTACGAGCAGTACTTC
-	TRBV4-3	-	TRBJ1-4	CASSQGLYEKLFF	TGCGCCAGCAGCCAAGGACTCTACGAAAAACTGTTTTTT
-	TRBV5-6	few	TRBJ2-5	CASSLIGGAQETQYF	TGTGCCAGCAGCTTGATTGGAGGGGCCCAAGAGACCCAGTACTTC
-	TRBV11-3	-	TRBJ2-2	CASSLVGAGELFF	TGTGCCAGCAGCTTAGTCGGGGCCGGGGAGCTGTTTTTT
TRBD2	TRBV5-4	-	TRBJ2-7	CASSPPGLTYEQYF	TGTGCCAGCAGCCCTCCGGGACTAACCTACGAGCAGTACTTC
-	TRBV21-1	few	TRBJ1-4	CASSKVNRGTNEKLFF	TGTGCCAGCAGCAAAGTAAACAGGGGAACTAATGAAAAACTGTTTTTT
-	TRBV5-1	-	TRBJ1-2	CASSLAPLYYGYTF	TGCGCCAGCAGCTTGGCTCCCCTCTACTATGGCTACACCTTC
-	TRBV19	once	TRBJ2-7	CASSIGGRAYSYEQYF	TGTGCCAGTAGTATAGGTGGCAGGGCCTACTCCTACGAGCAGTACTTC
-	TRBV6-2/TRBV6-3	-	TRBJ2-3	CASSSVAGDTQYF	TGTGCCAGCAGTTCCGTGGCGGGAGATACGCAGTATTTT
TRBD1	TRBV5-1	-	TRBJ2-6	CASSTGQGKTLSGANVLTF	TGCGCCAGCAGCACTGGACAGGGGAAGACCCTCTCTGGGGCCAACGTCCTGACTTTC
TRBD1	TRBV7-9	-	TRBJ1-4	CASSPGTGGNEKLFF	TGTGCCAGCAGCCCAGGGACAGGGGGGAATGAAAAACTGTTTTTT
-	TRBV12-3/TRBV12-4	few	TRBJ1-5	CASRRDWNQPQHF	TGTGCCAGCAGACGCGACTGGAATCAGCCCCAGCATTTT
-	TRBV30	-	TRBJ2-5	CAWSLGGEVATQYF	TGTGCCTGGAGCCTAGGGGGAGAGGTTGCGACCCAGTACTTC
TRBD2	TRBV6-5	-	TRBJ2-1	CASSYSRTSGINEQFF	TGTGCCAGCAGTTATTCCAGGACTAGCGGGATCAATGAGCAGTTCTTC
-	TRBV7-2	-	TRBJ1-1	CASSWEGKAFF	TGTGCCAGCAGCTGGGAGGGGAAAGCTTTCTTT
-	TRBV6-5	-	TRBJ2-6	CAHQFGANVLTF	TGTGCGCACCAGTTTGGGGCCAACGTCCTGACTTTC
TRBD2	TRBV6-2/TRBV6-3	-	TRBJ2-3	CASSLTSGRGDTQYF	TGTGCCAGCAGTCTAACTAGCGGGAGGGGTGATACGCAGTATTTT
TRBD1	TRBV5-1	many	TRBJ2-7	CASSLDGQGVHEQYF	TGCGCCAGCAGCTTGGACGGTCAGGGGGTCCACGAGCAGTACTTC
TRBD2	TRBV11-3	few	TRBJ2-1	CASSFSGRGDEQFF	TGTGCCAGCAGCTTCAGCGGGAGGGGCGATGAGCAGTTCTTC
-	TRBV7-6	-	TRBJ2-3	CASSLGTGTDTQYF	TGTGCCAGCAGCTTAGGTACAGGGACAGATACGCAGTATTTT
TRBD1	TRBV19	-	TRBJ2-3	CASSTNRGRDTQYF	TGTGCCAGTAGTACCAACAGGGGCCGAGATACGCAGTATTTT
-	TRBV4-3	once	TRBJ1-4	CASSQYRAHNEKLFF	TGCGCCAGCAGCCAGTACAGGGCTCATAATGAAAAACTGTTTTTT
-	TRBV5-1	-	TRBJ2-2	CASSLRTGTANTGELFF	TGCGCCAGCAGCCTAAGGACCGGGACTGCAAACACCGGGGAGCTGTTTTTT
TRBD1	TRBV4-3	-	TRBJ1-5	CASSPLQGVQPQHF	TGCGCCAGCAGCCCGCTACAGGGGGTTCAGCCCCAGCATTTT
-	TRBV3-1/TRBV3-2	-	TRBJ2-3	CASSQPDLSTDTQYF	TGTGCCAGCAGCCAGCCGGACTTATCCACAGATACGCAGTATTTT
-	TRBV12-5	-	TRBJ2-7	CASGLSVSREQYF	TGTGCTAGTGGTTTGTCCGTCAGTCGCGAGCAGTACTTC
TRBD2	TRBV19	-	TRBJ2-7	CASSIDAGGASGPLYEQYF	TGTGCCAGTAGTATAGACGCCGGCGGGGCTAGCGGACCCCTATACGAGCAGTACTTC
TRBD1	TRBV5-1	-	TRBJ2-7	CASSLTGGYEQYF	TGCGCCAGCAGCTTGACAGGGGGCTACGAGCAGTACTTC
TRBD2	TRBV28	-	TRBJ2-1	CASSLMASGRSSYNEQFF	TGTGCCAGCAGTTTAATGGCTAGCGGGAGATCGTCCTACAATGAGCAGTTCTTC
TRBD2	TRBV24-1	-	TRBJ2-1	CATSDPSATSANNEQFF	TGTGCCACCAGTGATCCCTCAGCGACTAGCGCCAACAATGAGCAGTTCTTC
-	TRBV5-1	-	TRBJ2-7	CASSLAQGHTYEQYF	TGCGCCAGCAGCTTGGCCCAGGGTCATACCTACGAGCAGTACTTC